This T cell receptor beta chain was sequenced during a study of cytomegalovirus exposure and HLA in healthy donors. The PCR employed 60 Vbeta primers together with 13 Jbeta primers. Some clones are missing from TCRdb's copy, which holds only in-frame ones; the method was immunoSEQ multiplex PCR. The sample spans around 35,000 clones; the ten largest clones claim approximately 2.1%. Looked up from germline, CDR1 is SGHAT and CDR2 is FQDESV (reference sequence). CDR3 length equals 14 residues. Trimming left V 4 bases short and J 9 bases short, with 16 bases between. Source material: PBMCs. The sequence derives from a woman between 35 and 50 years old in good health and CMV-seropositive. J is TRBJ2-1 and V is TRBV11-1; D unclear. DNA for the CDR3: TGTGCCAGCAGCTACCTCAGCGCGGAATTTGAGCAGTTCTTC. Its protein product is CASSYLSAEFEQFF.